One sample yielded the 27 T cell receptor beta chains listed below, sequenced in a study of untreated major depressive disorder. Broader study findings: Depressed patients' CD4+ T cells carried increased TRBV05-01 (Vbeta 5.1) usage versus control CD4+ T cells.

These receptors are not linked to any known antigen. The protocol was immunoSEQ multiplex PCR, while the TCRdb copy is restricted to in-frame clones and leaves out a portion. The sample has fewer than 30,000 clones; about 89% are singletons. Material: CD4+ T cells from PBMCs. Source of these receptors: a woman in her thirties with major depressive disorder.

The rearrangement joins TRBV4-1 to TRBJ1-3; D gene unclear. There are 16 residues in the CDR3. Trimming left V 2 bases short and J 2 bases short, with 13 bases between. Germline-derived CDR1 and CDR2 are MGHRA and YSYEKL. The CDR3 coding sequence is TGCGCCAGCAGCCAATTAAGGTGGACTGCTGGAAACACCATATATTTT. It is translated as CASSQLRWTAGNTIYF.

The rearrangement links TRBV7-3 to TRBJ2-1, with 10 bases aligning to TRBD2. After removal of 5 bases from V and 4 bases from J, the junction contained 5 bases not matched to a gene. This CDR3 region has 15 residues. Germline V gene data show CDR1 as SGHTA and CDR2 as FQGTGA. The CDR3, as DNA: TGTGCCAGCAGCCCAAGCGGGAGGGCTTACAATGAGCAGTTCTTC. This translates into CASSPSGRAYNEQFF.

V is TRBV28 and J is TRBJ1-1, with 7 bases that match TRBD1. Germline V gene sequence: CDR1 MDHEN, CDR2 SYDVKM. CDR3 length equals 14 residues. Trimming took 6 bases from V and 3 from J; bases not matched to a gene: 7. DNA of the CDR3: TGTGCCAGCAGACCCCAGGGGGGGCACACTGAAGCTTTCTTT. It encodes CASRPQGGHTEAFF. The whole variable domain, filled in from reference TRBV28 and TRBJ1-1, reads DVKVTQSSRYLVKRTGEKVFLECVQDMDHENMFWYRQDPGLGLRLIYFSYDVKMKEKGDIPEGYSVSREKKERFSLILESASTNQTSMYLCASRPQGGHTEAFFGQGTRLTVV.

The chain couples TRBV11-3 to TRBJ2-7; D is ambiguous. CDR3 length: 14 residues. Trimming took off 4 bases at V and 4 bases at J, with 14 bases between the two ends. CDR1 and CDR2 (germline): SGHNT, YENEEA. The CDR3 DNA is TGTGCCAGCAGCTCTCACAGCTATGGTTACGAGCAGTACTTC. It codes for CASSSHSYGYEQYF.

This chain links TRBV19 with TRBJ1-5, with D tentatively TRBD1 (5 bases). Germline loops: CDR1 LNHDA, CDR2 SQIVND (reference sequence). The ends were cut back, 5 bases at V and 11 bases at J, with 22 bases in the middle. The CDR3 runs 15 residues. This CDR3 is CASSPRRGGEVAQHF. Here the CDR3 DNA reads TGTGCCAGTAGTCCCAGGAGGGGAGGGGAGGTCGCCCAGCATTTT.

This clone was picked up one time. The CDR3 reads CASSVGLGLDGQNSPLHF. The CDR3 region has the DNA TGTGCCAGCAGCGTAGGCCTTGGGTTGGACGGTCAAAATTCACCCCTCCACTTT. This chain uses TRBV9 with TRBJ1-6, with D uncertain. V shed 0 bases and J shed 7 bases, with 20 bases lying between them. CDR3 length: 18 residues. CDR1 and CDR2 (germline): SGDLS, YYNGEE.

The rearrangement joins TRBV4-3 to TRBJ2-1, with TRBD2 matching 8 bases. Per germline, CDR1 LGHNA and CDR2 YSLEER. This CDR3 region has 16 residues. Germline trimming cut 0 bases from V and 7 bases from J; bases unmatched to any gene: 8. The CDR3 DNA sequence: TGCGCCAGCAGCCAAGATTTCGGGAGGGCCAGTAATGAGCAGTTCTTC. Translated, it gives CASSQDFGRASNEQFF.

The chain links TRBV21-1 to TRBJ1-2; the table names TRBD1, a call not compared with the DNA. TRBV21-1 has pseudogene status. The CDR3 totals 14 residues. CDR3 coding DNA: TGTGCCAGCAGCAAAAAGTGGGGGCTTGAGGGCTACACCTTC. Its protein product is CASSKKWGLEGYTF.

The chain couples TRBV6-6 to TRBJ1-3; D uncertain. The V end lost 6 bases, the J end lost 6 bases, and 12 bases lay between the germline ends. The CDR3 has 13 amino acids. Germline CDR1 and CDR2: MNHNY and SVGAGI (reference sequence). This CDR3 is CASRRPEENTIYF. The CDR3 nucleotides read TGTGCCAGCAGGAGACCGGAGGAAAACACCATATATTTT.

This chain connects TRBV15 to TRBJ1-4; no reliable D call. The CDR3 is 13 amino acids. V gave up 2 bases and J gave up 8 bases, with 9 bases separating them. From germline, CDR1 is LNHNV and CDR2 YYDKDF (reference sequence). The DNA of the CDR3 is TGTGCCACCAGCAGAATAAACGGGGAAAAACTGTTTTTT. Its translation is CATSRINGEKLFF.

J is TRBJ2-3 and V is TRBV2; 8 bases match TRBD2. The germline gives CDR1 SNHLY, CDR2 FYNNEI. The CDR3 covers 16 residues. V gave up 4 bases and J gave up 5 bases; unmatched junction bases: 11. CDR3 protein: CASSGPGGAIIDTQYF. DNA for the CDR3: TGTGCCAGCAGTGGTCCCGGGGGGGCCATCATAGATACGCAGTATTTT.

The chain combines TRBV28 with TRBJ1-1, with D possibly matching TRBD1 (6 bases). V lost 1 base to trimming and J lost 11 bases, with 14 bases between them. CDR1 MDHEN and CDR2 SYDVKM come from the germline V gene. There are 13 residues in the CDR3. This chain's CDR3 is CASSLLRGSRAFF. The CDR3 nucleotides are TGTGCCAGCAGTTTATTAAGGGGGTCTCGGGCTTTCTTT.

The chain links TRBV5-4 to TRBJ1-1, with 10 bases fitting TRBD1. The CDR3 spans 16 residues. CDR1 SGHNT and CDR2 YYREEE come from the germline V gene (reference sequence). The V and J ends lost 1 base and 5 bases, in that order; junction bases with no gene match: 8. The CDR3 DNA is TGTGCCAGCAGCTTGCCTCTTGGGACAGGGGCTACTGAAGCTTTCTTT. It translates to CASSLPLGTGATEAFF.

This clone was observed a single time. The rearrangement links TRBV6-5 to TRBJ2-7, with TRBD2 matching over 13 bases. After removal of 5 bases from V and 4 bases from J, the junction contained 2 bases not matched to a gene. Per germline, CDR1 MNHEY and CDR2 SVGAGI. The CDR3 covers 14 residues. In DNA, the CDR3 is TGTGCCAGCAGTCTGACTAGCGGGGGGTACGAGCAGTACTTC. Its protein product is CASSLTSGGYEQYF.

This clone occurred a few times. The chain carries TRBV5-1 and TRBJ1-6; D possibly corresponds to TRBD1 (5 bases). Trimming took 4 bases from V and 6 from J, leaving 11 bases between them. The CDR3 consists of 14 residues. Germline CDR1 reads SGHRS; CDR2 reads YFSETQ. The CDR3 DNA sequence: TGCGCCAGCAGCGTCAGGGTTGGTAATTCACCCCTCCACTTT. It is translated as CASSVRVGNSPLHF.

Here the CDR3 DNA reads TGTGCCGTACAGCCAGGTCCGCAGCCCCAGCATTTT. It codes for CAVQPGPQPQHF. V gene TRBV7-9 combines with J gene TRBJ1-5; no firm D call. Trimming took 11 bases from V and 7 from J, leaving 15 bases between them. Germline V gene lookup returns CDR1 SEHNR and CDR2 FQNEAQ (reference sequence). There are 12 residues in the CDR3.

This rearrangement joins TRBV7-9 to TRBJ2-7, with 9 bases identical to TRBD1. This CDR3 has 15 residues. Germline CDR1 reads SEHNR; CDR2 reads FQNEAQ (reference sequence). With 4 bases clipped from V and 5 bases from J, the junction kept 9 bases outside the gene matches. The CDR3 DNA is TGTGCCAGCAGCTACAGTTGGGACAGGGAAGACGAGCAGTACTTC. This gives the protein CASSYSWDREDEQYF.

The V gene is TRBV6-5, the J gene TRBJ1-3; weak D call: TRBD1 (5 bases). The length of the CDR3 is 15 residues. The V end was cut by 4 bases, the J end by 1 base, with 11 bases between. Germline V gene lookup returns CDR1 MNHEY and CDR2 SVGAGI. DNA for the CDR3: TGTGCCAGCAGTTCCCCAGGGAGGTCTGGAAACACCATATATTTT. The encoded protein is CASSSPGRSGNTIYF.

The DNA for the CDR3 is TGTGCCAGCAGCTGGGACGCGACCTACAATGAGCAGTTCTTC. Translation: CASSWDATYNEQFF. The V and J genes are TRBV7-2 and TRBJ2-1, with D perhaps assigned TRBD1 or TRBD2 (5 bases each). This CDR3 has 14 amino acids. Germline assignment: CDR1 SGHTA and CDR2 FQGNSA. Trimming shortened V by 4 bases and J by 2 bases, and 9 bases separated the two germline ends.

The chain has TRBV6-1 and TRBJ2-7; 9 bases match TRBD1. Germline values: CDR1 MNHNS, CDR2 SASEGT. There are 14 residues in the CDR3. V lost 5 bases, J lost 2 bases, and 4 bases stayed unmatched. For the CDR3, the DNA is TGTGCCAGCAGTACTCGGGACAGGGCCTACGAGCAGTACTTC. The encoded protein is CASSTRDRAYEQYF.

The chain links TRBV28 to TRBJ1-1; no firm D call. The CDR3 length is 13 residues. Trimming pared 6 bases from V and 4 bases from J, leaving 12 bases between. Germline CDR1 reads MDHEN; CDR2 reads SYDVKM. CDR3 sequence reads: CASRLMAGTEAFF. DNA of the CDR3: TGTGCCAGCAGGCTAATGGCGGGCACTGAAGCTTTCTTT. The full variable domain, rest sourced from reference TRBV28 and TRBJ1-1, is DVKVTQSSRYLVKRTGEKVFLECVQDMDHENMFWYRQDPGLGLRLIYFSYDVKMKEKGDIPEGYSVSREKKERFSLILESASTNQTSMYLCASRLMAGTEAFFGQGTRLTVV.

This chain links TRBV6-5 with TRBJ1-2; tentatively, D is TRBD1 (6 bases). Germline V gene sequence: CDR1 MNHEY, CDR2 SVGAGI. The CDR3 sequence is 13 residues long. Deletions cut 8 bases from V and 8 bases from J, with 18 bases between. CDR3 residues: CASSDQDSFGYTF. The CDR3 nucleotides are TGTGCCAGCTCCGACCAGGACAGTTTCGGCTACACCTTC.

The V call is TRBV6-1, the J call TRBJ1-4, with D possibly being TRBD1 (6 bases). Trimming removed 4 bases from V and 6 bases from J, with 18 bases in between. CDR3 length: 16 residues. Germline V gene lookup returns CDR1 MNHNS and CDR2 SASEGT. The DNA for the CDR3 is TGTGCCAGCAGTGGCCTCCGACAGGTGGGGGATGAAAAACTGTTTTTT. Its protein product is CASSGLRQVGDEKLFF.

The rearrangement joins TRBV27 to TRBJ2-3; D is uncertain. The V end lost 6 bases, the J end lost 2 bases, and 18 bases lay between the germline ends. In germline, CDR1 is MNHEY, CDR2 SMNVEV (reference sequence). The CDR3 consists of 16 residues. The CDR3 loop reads CASRFPLLPDTDTQYF. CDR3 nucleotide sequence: TGTGCCAGCAGGTTCCCCCTCCTACCTGACACAGATACGCAGTATTTT.

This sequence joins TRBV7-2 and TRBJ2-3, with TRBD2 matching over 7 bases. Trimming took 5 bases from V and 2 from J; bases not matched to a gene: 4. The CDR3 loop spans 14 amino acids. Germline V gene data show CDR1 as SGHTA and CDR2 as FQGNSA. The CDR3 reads CASSREVTTDTQYF. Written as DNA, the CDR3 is TGTGCCAGCAGCCGGGAGGTGACCACAGATACGCAGTATTTT.

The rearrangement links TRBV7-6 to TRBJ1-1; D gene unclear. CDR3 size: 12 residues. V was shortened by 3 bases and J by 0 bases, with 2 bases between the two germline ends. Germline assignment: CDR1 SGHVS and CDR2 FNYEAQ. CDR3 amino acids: CASSFLNTEAFF. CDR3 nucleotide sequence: TGTGCCAGCAGCTTCTTGAACACTGAAGCTTTCTTT.

The CDR3 loop is CSVRESRNTGELFF. In nucleotides, the CDR3 is TGCAGCGTTCGCGAGTCTCGTAACACCGGGGAGCTGTTTTTT. This chain links TRBV29-1 with TRBJ2-2; D ambiguous. CDR3 size: 14 residues. Germline V gene data show CDR1 as SQVTM and CDR2 as ANQGSEA. V was cut by 5 bases and J by 2 bases, with 12 bases left in between.